This T cell receptor (beta chain) was obtained from a study of tumor and adjacent non-tumor tissue in lung cancer. Background on the study: There were fewer than 15 adenocarcinoma, 2 squamous cell carcinoma and 1 small cell lung cancer cases.

At least ten counts were recorded for this clonotype. Antigen: not known. No cell sorting was done before RNA was extracted from the tissue. Three rounds of nested PCR, following a modified ARM-PCR protocol, produced the TCRbeta library. TCRdb re-called the multiplex PCR reads through MiXCR, storing one row per CDR3 protein. Of 70,000 to 80,000 distinct CDR3 sequences listed, just under 75% were seen once; the top ten hold 8% to 10%. The study, taken as a whole, reports: Significantly higher TCR diversity was found in tumor than normal lung. In normal lung, the top 100 clones were significantly more dominant than in tumor.

This CDR3 is built from 16 residues. The V end lost 3 bases, the J end lost 7 bases, and 20 bases lay between the germline ends. The clonotype originates from a woman between 35 and 50 years old with non-small cell lung cancer. V and J are TRBV5-7 and TRBJ1-5; D ambiguous. TRBV5-7 is an open reading frame, and its role is uncertain. The sample taken for sequencing was lung tumor tissue. The CDR3 protein is CASSSEASGKGQPQHF. The CDR3 DNA reads TGTGCCAGCAGCTCAGAGGCCAGCGGAAAGGGACAGCCCCAGCATTTT.